A single sample is the source of the 12 T cell receptor beta chains below, sequenced in a study of CD8 T cells in Susac syndrome (dated by TCRdb to the late 2010s). The library was prepared using the immunoSEQ multiplex PCR assay. RNA was extracted using the RNeasy kit, and about 0.45 to 1 ug of the RNA was reverse transcribed with random hexamers. In-frame beta chains were kept once TCRdb had trimmed the public reads at Q25 with fastp and called clones with MiXCR. Records with the same CDR3 protein are collapsed into one entry carrying the most frequent genes and DNA. This sample comprises about 190,000 distinct CDR3 sequences, roughly 94% of them detected only once. The ten largest account for approximately 0.16% of the sample. Sequences were obtained from CD8+ T cells from PBMCs. The origin of the receptors is a human donor with Susac syndrome.

V and J are TRBV7-3 and TRBJ2-1; D unclear. CDR1 is SGHTA and CDR2 is FQGTGA in the germline V gene. The CDR3 is 12 amino acids. V was trimmed by 4 bases and J by 13 bases, leaving 14 bases between them. CDR3 in DNA: TGTGCCAGCAGCTCGACAAGTGAGATTCAGTTCTTC. This encodes CASSSTSEIQFF.

The V and J genes are TRBV29-1 and TRBJ2-2, with D perhaps TRBD1 (6 bases). The CDR3 is 14 amino acids. Trimming shortened V by 4 bases and J by 7 bases, and 16 bases separated the two germline ends. In germline, CDR1 is SQVTM, CDR2 ANQGSEA. CDR3 amino acids: CSVGGRGSFGELFF. The CDR3 bases are TGCAGCGTTGGGGGCAGGGGTTCGTTCGGGGAGCTGTTTTTT.

The chain couples TRBV7-3 to TRBJ2-5, with 14 positions matching TRBD2. V dropped 5 bases and J dropped 4; count of bases not matched to a gene: 3. This CDR3 has 15 amino acids. Per the germline V gene, CDR1 is SGHTA and CDR2 is FQGTGA. The DNA of the CDR3 is TGTGCCAGCAGCCCAGGACTAGCGGGAGGAGAGACCCAGTACTTC. It translates to CASSPGLAGGETQYF.

The chain has TRBV19 and TRBJ2-7; D unresolved. Trimming removed 9 bases from V and 2 bases from J, with 14 bases in between. CDR1 LNHDA and CDR2 SQIVND come from the germline V gene (reference sequence). The CDR3 covers 13 residues. The CDR3 DNA sequence: TGTGCCAGCGCCTTAACAGTGACCTACGAGCAGTACTTC. It codes for CASALTVTYEQYF. Full variable domain (outside the CDR3, taken from reference TRBV19 and TRBJ2-7): DGGITQSPKYLFRKEGQNVTLSCEQNLNHDAMYWYRQDPGQGLRLIYYSQIVNDFQKGDIAEGYSVSREKKESFPLTVTSAQKNPTAFYLCASALTVTYEQYFGPGTRLTVT.

The chain carries TRBV3-1 and TRBJ2-2; TRBD2 matches at 10 bases. V shed 1 base, J shed 6 bases, and the junction held 5 bases outside the gene matches. Germline lookup yields CDR1 LGHDT and CDR2 YNNKEL (reference sequence). The CDR3 covers 16 residues. The CDR3 DNA sequence: TGTGCCAGCAGCCAAGGAAGCGGGGGGGCCTCCGGGGAGCTGTTTTTT. Its protein product is CASSQGSGGASGELFF.

The chain has TRBV6-5 and TRBJ1-1, with TRBD1 matching over 7 bases. The CDR3 is 17 amino acids. J lost 1 base, V lost 1 base, and 9 bases had no gene match. Looked up from germline, CDR1 is MNHEY and CDR2 is SVGAGI. CDR3 coding DNA: TGTGCCAGCAGTTACTACGGGGCAGGGGGAAAGAACACTGAAGCTTTCTTT. The encoded protein is CASSYYGAGGKNTEAFF.

The chain uses TRBV5-4 and TRBJ1-4; the match to TRBD1 covers 8 bases. Trimming took 4 bases from V and 6 from J; bases not matched to a gene: 5. Germline V lookup: CDR1 SGHNT, CDR2 YYREEE (reference sequence). CDR3 length equals 14 residues. The CDR3 nucleotides are TGTGCCAGCAGCCTGGACAGGGAGGATGAAAAACTGTTTTTT. The encoded protein is CASSLDREDEKLFF. Looking up the rest from reference TRBV5-4 and TRBJ1-4 gives the full variable domain: ETGVTQSPTHLIKTRGQQVTLRCSSQSGHNTVSWYQQALGQGPQFIFQYYREEENGRGNFPPRFSGLQFPNYSSELNVNALELDDSALYLCASSLDREDEKLFFGSGTQLSVL.

The chain joins TRBV9 to TRBJ2-3, with a weak D call TRBD2 (5 bases). V lost 0 bases and J 0 bases, leaving 11 bases between the germline ends. The CDR3 contains 16 residues. Germline V gene sequence: CDR1 SGDLS, CDR2 YYNGEE. Written as DNA, the CDR3 is TGTGCCAGCAGCGTAGGCAGCGGTGATAGCACAGATACGCAGTATTTT. Encoded protein: CASSVGSGDSTDTQYF.

The sample holds a few counts of this clonotype. This chain links TRBV5-6 with TRBJ1-2; possible D gene TRBD1, 6 bases. Trimming shortened V by 1 base and J by 5 bases, and 9 bases separated the two germline ends. Per the germline V gene, CDR1 is SGHDT and CDR2 is YYEEEE. The CDR3 is 13 amino acids. This CDR3 reads CASSLQGSYGYTF. CDR3 coding DNA: TGTGCCAGCAGCTTGCAGGGGAGTTATGGCTACACCTTC.

This chain connects TRBV10-3 to TRBJ2-5, with 7 bases identical to TRBD1. J lost 6 bases, V lost 2 bases, and 6 bases had no gene match. The CDR3 is 14 amino acids. In germline, CDR1 is ENHRY, CDR2 SYGVKD. The chain's CDR3 is CAISEPDREQTQYF. CDR3 coding DNA: TGTGCCATCAGTGAGCCCGACAGGGAGCAGACCCAGTACTTC.

The chain uses TRBV9 and TRBJ2-5, with D perhaps TRBD1 (6 bases). Germline V gene data show CDR1 as SGDLS and CDR2 as YYNGEE. This CDR3 comprises 16 residues. Trimming removed 2 bases from V and 4 bases from J, with 18 bases in between. For the CDR3, the DNA is TGTGCCAGCAGCGTGCGTTCTGTGGGGGCCGTAGAGACCCAGTACTTC. Its translation: CASSVRSVGAVETQYF.

In this sample, this clonotype turned up a few times. The chain uses TRBV15 and TRBJ2-6, with unresolved D. V lost 7 bases to trimming and J lost 3 bases, with 7 bases between them. The CDR3 is 13 residues long. The V gene's germline CDR1 is LNHNV and CDR2 YYDKDF (reference sequence). CDR3 nucleotides: TGTGCCACCACCTCGGATGGGGCCAACGTCCTGACTTTC. As protein: CATTSDGANVLTF. The variable domain in full, with the rest retrieved from reference TRBV15 and TRBJ2-6, is DAMVIQNPRYQVTQFGKPVTLSCSQTLNHNVMYWYQQKSSQAPKLLFHYYDKDFNNEADTPDNFQSRRPNTSFCFLDIRSPGLGDTAMYLCATTSDGANVLTFGAGSRLTVL.